This TCR beta chain was obtained from a study of T cell repertoires in cytomegalovirus infection. Study in general: Indications of both CMV infection and matching HLA type were provided by public TCR beta signatures. Whole-study findings and limits: In two of eight donors, the top clonotype was HLA-C-restricted CMV-specific. The study identified carriers of CMV plus the relevant HLA from cumulative public TCR beta family frequency.

MiXCR was run by TCRdb on the reads, yielding one entry per CDR3 protein. The sample yields 400,000 to 550,000 distinct CDR3 sequences, about 11% seen once. The CDR3 extends over 15 amino acids. Deletions cut 1 base from V and 0 bases from J, with 7 bases between. Germline assignment: CDR1 SGHAT and CDR2 FQNNGV. This clonotype was seen at least ten times. The target antigen is unknown. Material: PBMCs. The TCR sequence derives from a human donor in good health (CMV status not recorded). Some clones in this sample may be carry-over from other donors' samples. The rearrangement uses TRBV11-2 and TRBJ1-5; D gene uncertain. This CDR3 reads CASSLAGTSNQPQHF. CDR3 nucleotide sequence: TGTGCCAGCAGCTTAGCGGGAACTAGCAATCAGCCCCAGCATTTT.